This T cell receptor beta chain was recovered during a study of T cell responses to AZD1222 COVID-19 vaccine. Regarding the study as a whole: Clonal diversity was possibly underestimated; the donors were predominantly white British and more often female. Just a handful of AZD1222 recipients tested seropositive at baseline.

This clone was recorded only once. As yet, its antigen is unknown. Assay used: immunoSEQ multiplex PCR; TCRdb lists only in-frame clones, some missing. The table lists nearly 110,000 clones, approximately 90% of them singletons. Sequenced material: peripheral blood, taken 28 days after the second AZD1222 dose. The source of this sequence is an adult who received the AZD1222 COVID-19 vaccine.

DNA for the CDR3: TGTGCCAGCAGCCGCGGACAGGGGAGAACTGAAGCTTTCTTT. Amino acid sequence: CASSRGQGRTEAFF. The rearrangement joins TRBV4-2 to TRBJ1-1, with 9 bases identical to TRBD1. This CDR3 is built from 14 residues. V lost 4 bases and J lost 5; bases outside the gene matches: 5. Germline CDR1 reads LGHNA; CDR2 reads YNFKEQ.